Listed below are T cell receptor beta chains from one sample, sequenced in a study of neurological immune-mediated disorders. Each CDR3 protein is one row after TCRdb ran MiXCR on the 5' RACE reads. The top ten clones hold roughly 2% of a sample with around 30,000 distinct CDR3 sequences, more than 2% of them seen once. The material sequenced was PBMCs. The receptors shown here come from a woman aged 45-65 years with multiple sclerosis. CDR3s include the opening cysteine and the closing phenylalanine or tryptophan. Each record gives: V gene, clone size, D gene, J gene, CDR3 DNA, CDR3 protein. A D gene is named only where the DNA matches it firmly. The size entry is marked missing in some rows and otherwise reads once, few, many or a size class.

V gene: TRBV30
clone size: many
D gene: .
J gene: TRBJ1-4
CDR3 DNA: TGTGCCTGGAGTGGACAGGCTAATGAAAAACTGTTTTTT
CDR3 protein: CAWSGQANEKLFF

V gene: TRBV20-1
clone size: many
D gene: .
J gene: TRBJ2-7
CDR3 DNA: TGCAGTGCTAGAGGGGGTAGCTCCTACGAGCAGTACTTC
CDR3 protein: CSARGGSSYEQYF

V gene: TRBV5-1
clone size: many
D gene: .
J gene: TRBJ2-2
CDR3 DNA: TGCGCCAGCAGCTTAAGGACCACCAACACCGGGGAGCTGTTTTTT
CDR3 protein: CASSLRTTNTGELFF

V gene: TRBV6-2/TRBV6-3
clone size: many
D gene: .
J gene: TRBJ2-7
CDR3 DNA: TGTGCCAGCAGTTATATAGCCTACGAGCAGTACTTC
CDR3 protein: CASSYIAYEQYF

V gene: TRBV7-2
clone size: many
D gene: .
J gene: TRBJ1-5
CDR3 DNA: TGTGCCAGCAGCTTACCAAGTCAGCCCCAGCATTTT
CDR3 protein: CASSLPSQPQHF

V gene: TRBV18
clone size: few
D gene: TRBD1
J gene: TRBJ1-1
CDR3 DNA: TGTGCCAGCTCACTCAGACAGGGGAACACTGAAGCTTTCTTT
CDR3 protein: CASSLRQGNTEAFF

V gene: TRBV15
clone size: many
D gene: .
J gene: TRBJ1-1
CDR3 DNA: TGTGCCACCAGCAGAGGAGGACAAGGCACTGAAGCTTTCTTT
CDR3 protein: CATSRGGQGTEAFF

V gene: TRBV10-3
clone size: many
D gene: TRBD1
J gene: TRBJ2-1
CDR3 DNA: TGTGCCATCAGTGTGCCACAGGGGATGAGGATCTATGAGCAGTTCTTC
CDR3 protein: CAISVPQGMRIYEQFF

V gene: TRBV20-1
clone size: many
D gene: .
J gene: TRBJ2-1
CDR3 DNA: TGCAGTGCTGAGGACCAAAGCTCCTACAATGAGCAGTTCTTC
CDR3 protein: CSAEDQSSYNEQFF

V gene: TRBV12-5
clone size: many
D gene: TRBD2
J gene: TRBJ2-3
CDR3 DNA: TGTGCTAGTGGTAGACCCCCCGGACTAGCGGGAGCTGATACGCAGTATTTT
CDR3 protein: CASGRPPGLAGADTQYF

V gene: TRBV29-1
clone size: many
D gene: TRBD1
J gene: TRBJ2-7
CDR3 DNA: TGCAGCGTTGTGGGACAGGTGGGCGAGCAGTACTTC
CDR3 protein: CSVVGQVGEQYF

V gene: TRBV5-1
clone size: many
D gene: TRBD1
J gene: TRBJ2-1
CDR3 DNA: TGCGCCAGCAGCCAGGACAGGGGGCTGGTCAATGAGCAGTTCTTC
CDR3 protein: CASSQDRGLVNEQFF

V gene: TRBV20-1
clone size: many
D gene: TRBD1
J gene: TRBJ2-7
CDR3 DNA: TGCAGTGCTGGGACAGTGAGCCCCTACGAGCAGTACTTC
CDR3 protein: CSAGTVSPYEQYF

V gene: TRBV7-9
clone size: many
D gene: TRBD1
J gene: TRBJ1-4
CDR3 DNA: TGTGCCAGCAGCTTAGGGGACAGCTCAACTAATGAAAAACTGTTTTTT
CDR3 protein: CASSLGDSSTNEKLFF

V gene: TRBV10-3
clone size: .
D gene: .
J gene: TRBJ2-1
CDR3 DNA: TGTGCCATCAGTGGCAGGGCGCGCCACAATGAGCAGTTCTTC
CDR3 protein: CAISGRARHNEQFF

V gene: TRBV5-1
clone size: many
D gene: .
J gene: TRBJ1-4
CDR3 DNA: TGCGCCAGCAGCTTGTCGGGGGAGAATGAAAAACTGTTTTTT
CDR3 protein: CASSLSGENEKLFF

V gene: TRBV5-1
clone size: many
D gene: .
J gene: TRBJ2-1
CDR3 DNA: TGCGCCAGCAGCTCTGAGGGCCACAATGAGCAGTTCTTC
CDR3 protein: CASSSEGHNEQFF

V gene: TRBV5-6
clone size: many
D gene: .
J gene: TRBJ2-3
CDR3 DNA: TGTGCCAGCAGCTACCGCGGTGGCACAGATACGCAGTATTTT
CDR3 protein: CASSYRGGTDTQYF

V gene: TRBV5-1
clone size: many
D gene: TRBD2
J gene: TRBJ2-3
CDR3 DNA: TGCGCCAGCAGCGAGGGACTAGCTGGAAATACGCAGTATTTT
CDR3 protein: CASSEGLAGNTQYF

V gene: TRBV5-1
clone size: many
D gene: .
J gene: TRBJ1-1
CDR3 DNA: TGCGCCAGCAGCTTGGCCGGTAAAGAGAACACTGAAGCTTTCTTT
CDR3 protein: CASSLAGKENTEAFF

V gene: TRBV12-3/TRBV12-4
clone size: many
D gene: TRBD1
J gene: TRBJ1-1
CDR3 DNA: TGTGCCAGCAGCAGAACAGGGGCGAACACTGAAGCTTTCTTT
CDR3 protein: CASSRTGANTEAFF

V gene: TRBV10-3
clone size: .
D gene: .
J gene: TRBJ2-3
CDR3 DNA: TGTGCCATCAGTGCGGTGCTGGGAGATACGCAGTATTTT
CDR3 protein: CAISAVLGDTQYF

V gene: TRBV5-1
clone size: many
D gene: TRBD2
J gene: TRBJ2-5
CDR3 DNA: TGCGCCAGCAGCGAGGCGGGAGTCGGAGAGACCCAGTACTTC
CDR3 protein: CASSEAGVGETQYF

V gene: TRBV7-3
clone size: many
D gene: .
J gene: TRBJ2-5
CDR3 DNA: TGTGCCAGCAGCTTGCGGGGTACGGAGACCCAGTACTTC
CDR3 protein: CASSLRGTETQYF

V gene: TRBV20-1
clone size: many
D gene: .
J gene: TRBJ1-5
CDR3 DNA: TGCAGTGCTGTGGAAGACGGGTCCTCGTATAGCAATCAGCCCCAGCATTTT
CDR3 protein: CSAVEDGSSYSNQPQHF

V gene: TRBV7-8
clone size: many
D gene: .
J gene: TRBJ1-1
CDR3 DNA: TGTGCCAGCAGCCCTGCTTTCGTGCTCACTGAAGCTTTCTTT
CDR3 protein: CASSPAFVLTEAFF

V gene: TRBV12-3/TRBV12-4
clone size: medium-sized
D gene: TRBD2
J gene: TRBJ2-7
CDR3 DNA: TGTGCCAGCACCAAGCGGGAGGGCCGCCACGAGCAGTACTTC
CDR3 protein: CASTKREGRHEQYF

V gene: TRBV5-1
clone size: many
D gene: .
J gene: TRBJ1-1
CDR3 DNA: TGCGCCAGCAGGTTCGGACTGAACACTGAAGCTTTCTTT
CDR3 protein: CASRFGLNTEAFF

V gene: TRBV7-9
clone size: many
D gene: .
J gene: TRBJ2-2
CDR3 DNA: TGTGCCAGCAGCAACAGTAACACCGGGGAGCTGTTTTTT
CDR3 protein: CASSNSNTGELFF

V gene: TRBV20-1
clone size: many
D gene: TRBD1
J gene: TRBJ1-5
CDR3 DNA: TGCAGTGCCCTATCCGACAGGGCCCTTCAGCCCCAGCATTTT
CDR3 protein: CSALSDRALQPQHF

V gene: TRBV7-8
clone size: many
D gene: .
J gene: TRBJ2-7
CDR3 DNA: TGTGCCAGCAGCTTAATTAGGGGACCCTACGAGCAGTACTTC
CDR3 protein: CASSLIRGPYEQYF

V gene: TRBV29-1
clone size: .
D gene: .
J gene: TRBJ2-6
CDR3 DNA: TGCAGCGTTGGGGCAGGGAGCTCTGGGGCCAACGTCCTGACTTTC
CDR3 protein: CSVGAGSSGANVLTF

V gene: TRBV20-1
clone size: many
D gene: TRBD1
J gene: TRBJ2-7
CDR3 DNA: TGCAGTGCTGAAGCCGGGACAGGGGGCTACGAGCAGTACTTC
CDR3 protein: CSAEAGTGGYEQYF

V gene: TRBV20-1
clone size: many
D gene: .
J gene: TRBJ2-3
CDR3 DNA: TGCAGTGCTAGAGTATGGGGGAATCGCCTCCTGGCTACAGATACGCAGTATTTT
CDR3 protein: CSARVWGNRLLATDTQYF

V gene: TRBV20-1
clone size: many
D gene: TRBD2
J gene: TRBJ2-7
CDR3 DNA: TGCAGTGCCAGTACCCCTAGCGGTAACACCTACGAGCAGTACTTC
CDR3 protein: CSASTPSGNTYEQYF

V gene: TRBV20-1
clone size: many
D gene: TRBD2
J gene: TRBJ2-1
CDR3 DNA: TGCAGTGCTAGAGATTTACTAGCGGGAGTCAATGAGCAGTTCTTC
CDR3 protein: CSARDLLAGVNEQFF

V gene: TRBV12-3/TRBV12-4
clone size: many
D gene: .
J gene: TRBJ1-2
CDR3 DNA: TGTGCCAGCAGTTCTGGTCTCCGGGGAGACGGCTACACCTTC
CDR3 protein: CASSSGLRGDGYTF

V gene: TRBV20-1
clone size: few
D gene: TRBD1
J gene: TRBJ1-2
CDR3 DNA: TGCAGTGCTAGAGACCCGACAGGGACCTATGGCTACACCTTC
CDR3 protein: CSARDPTGTYGYTF

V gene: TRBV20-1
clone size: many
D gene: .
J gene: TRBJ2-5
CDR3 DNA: TGCAGTGCTGAACGAGAGGGGGGATTTCGTGAGACCCAGTACTTC
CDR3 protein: CSAEREGGFRETQYF